The 17 T cell receptor beta chains reported below all come from one sample, sequenced in a study of OX40 agonist ivuxolimab in advanced cancers. The data were produced by immunoSEQ multiplex PCR, yet TCRdb's version contains in-frame clones alone and is incomplete. Of over 90,000 clones listed, around 84% were seen once; the top ten hold approximately 2%. The input for sequencing was CD4+ or CD8+ T cells sorted from blood, taken in a trial of the OX40 agonist ivuxolimab. Receptor source: an adult with an advanced solid tumor such as melanoma, head and neck, liver or kidney cancer.

V is TRBV27 and J is TRBJ2-5, with 11 bases aligning to TRBD2. V was clipped by 6 bases and J by 1 base; unmatched bases: 4. Germline loops: CDR1 MNHEY, CDR2 SMNVEV (reference sequence). The CDR3 extends over 15 amino acids. CDR3 sequence: CASSLAGGAQETQYF. The CDR3, as DNA: TGTGCCAGCAGCCTAGCGGGAGGAGCCCAAGAGACCCAGTACTTC.

The chain joins TRBV7-2 to TRBJ2-2, with a tentative D call TRBD1 (5 bases). Germline CDR1 SGHTA, CDR2 FQGNSA. V lost 7 bases and J 2 bases, leaving 11 bases between the germline ends. The CDR3 length is 14 residues. As DNA, the CDR3 is TGTGCCAGCACCAGGGATATAAACACCGGGGAGCTGTTTTTT. This gives the protein CASTRDINTGELFF.

The chain combines TRBV19 with TRBJ2-7; D may be TRBD2 (5 bases). The V gene lost 3 bases and the J gene lost 2 bases, with 8 bases spanning the gap. CDR3 length: 13 residues. CDR1 and CDR2 (germline): LNHDA, SQIVND (reference sequence). The CDR3 is CASSIQRAYEQYF. CDR3 bases: TGTGCCAGTAGTATCCAGAGGGCCTACGAGCAGTACTTC.

The genes are TRBV19 and TRBJ2-5, with TRBD2 matching 12 bases. Germline V lookup: CDR1 LNHDA, CDR2 SQIVND (reference sequence). The J segment lost 0 bases and the V segment lost 1 base, leaving 6 bases of the junction unmatched. There are 18 residues in the CDR3. The CDR3 sequence: CASSIGGLAGGYQETQYF. The CDR3 DNA reads TGTGCCAGTAGTATAGGGGGCCTAGCGGGAGGGTACCAAGAGACCCAGTACTTC.

V is TRBV6-5 and J is TRBJ2-1; the D gene is possibly TRBD1 (6 bases). Trimming shortened V by 3 bases and J by 6 bases, and 18 bases separated the two germline ends. The germline CDR1 and CDR2 sequences are MNHEY and SVGAGI. The CDR3 is 16 amino acids. The CDR3 is CASSYVAAGVGNEQFF. The CDR3 nucleotides are TGTGCCAGCAGTTATGTGGCGGCAGGGGTTGGCAATGAGCAGTTCTTC.

The chain recombines TRBV2 with TRBJ2-7; D not resolved. V was trimmed by 2 bases and J by 7 bases, leaving 6 bases between them. The CDR3 sequence is 11 residues long. Per germline, CDR1 SNHLY and CDR2 FYNNEI. The CDR3 reads CASSEFEEQYF. The CDR3 DNA reads as TGTGCCAGCAGTGAATTCGAAGAGCAGTACTTC.

The rearrangement uses TRBV7-3 and TRBJ2-2, with D hard to call. CDR3 length: 12 amino acids. The ends were cut back, 3 bases at V and 3 bases at J, with 2 bases in the middle. From germline, CDR1 is SGHTA and CDR2 FQGTGA. The CDR3 reads CASSFYTGELFF. CDR3 DNA: TGTGCCAGCAGCTTTTACACCGGGGAGCTGTTTTTT.

The rearrangement links TRBV4-1 to TRBJ2-5; no definite D call. Germline-derived CDR1 and CDR2 are MGHRA and YSYEKL. Trimming took off 1 base at V and 1 base at J, with 13 bases between the two ends. The CDR3 sequence is 16 residues long. CDR3 DNA sequence: TGCGCCAGCAGCCAAGTTAACTTGGGGTTCCAAGAGACCCAGTACTTC. Amino acid sequence: CASSQVNLGFQETQYF.

CDR3 in amino acids: CASSEALAGATPREQYF. Here the CDR3 DNA reads TGTGCCAGCAGTGAAGCGCTTGCAGGGGCGACCCCCCGCGAGCAGTACTTC. J is TRBJ2-7 and V is TRBV2; D perhaps matches TRBD1 (6 bases). The V end was cut by 0 bases, the J end by 6 bases, with 21 bases between. This CDR3 comprises 17 residues. The germline V gene has CDR1 SNHLY and CDR2 FYNNEI.

This chain connects TRBV14 to TRBJ1-1; D may be TRBD1 (6 bases). The CDR3 covers 14 residues. The germline V gene encodes CDR1 SGHDN and CDR2 FVKESK. Trimming shortened V by 4 bases and J by 8 bases, and 17 bases separated the two germline ends. The CDR3 sequence: CASSPRTASTEAFF. The CDR3 nucleotides are TGTGCCAGCAGCCCAAGGACAGCGTCCACCGAAGCTTTCTTT.

This rearrangement joins TRBV9 to TRBJ2-2, with D unclear. This CDR3 has 13 residues. Deletions cut 3 bases from V and 7 bases from J, with 10 bases between. Germline CDR1 reads SGDLS; CDR2 reads YYNGEE. The CDR3 loop is CASSGVMVGELFF. The CDR3 DNA follows: TGTGCCAGCAGCGGGGTGATGGTCGGGGAGCTGTTTTTT.

This clone was observed a handful of times. J is TRBJ1-5 and V is TRBV28; D remains ambiguous. Germline loops: CDR1 MDHEN, CDR2 SYDVKM. V was pared by 6 bases and J by 6 bases, with 18 bases between. The CDR3 sequence is 15 residues long. CDR3 protein: CASSSAPEVGQPQHF. Written as DNA, the CDR3 is TGTGCCAGCAGCTCCGCCCCGGAGGTAGGTCAGCCCCAGCATTTT.

The rearrangement uses TRBV19 and TRBJ2-1; weak D call: TRBD2 (5 bases). Trimming pared 4 bases from V and 8 bases from J, leaving 15 bases between. Germline-derived CDR1 and CDR2 are LNHDA and SQIVND (reference sequence). The CDR3 consists of 14 residues. CDR3 region: CASSRGLEGDEQFF. The CDR3 bases are TGTGCCAGTAGTAGAGGGCTCGAGGGCGATGAGCAGTTCTTC.

The genes are TRBV11-2 and TRBJ2-1, with D tentatively TRBD2 (6 bases). The CDR3 loop spans 17 amino acids. The germline CDR1 and CDR2 sequences are SGHAT and FQNNGV. Between the trimmed V and J ends, which lost 4 bases and 4 bases, there was a span of 20 bases. This chain's CDR3 is CASSYPRTPDYYNEQFF. Written as DNA, the CDR3 is TGTGCCAGCAGCTACCCTCGGACACCGGACTATTACAATGAGCAGTTCTTC. The full variable domain, in which reference TRBV11-2 and TRBJ2-1 provide the parts outside the CDR3, is EAGVAQSPRYKIIEKRQSVAFWCNPISGHATLYWYQQILGQGPKLLIQFQNNGVVDDSQLPKDRFSAERLKGVDSTLKIQPAKLEDSAVYLCASSYPRTPDYYNEQFFGPGTRLTVL.

The chain is built from TRBV10-2 and TRBJ1-1; TRBD1 matches 7 bases. This CDR3 is 13 amino acids long. Trimming removed 7 bases from V and 4 bases from J; junction bases left unmatched: 6. CDR1 is WSHSY, CDR2 SAAADI, per germline. As DNA, the CDR3 is TGCGCCAGCACTTTAGGGGGCCTCACTGAAGCTTTCTTT. Encoded protein: CASTLGGLTEAFF.

The V gene is TRBV4-1, the J gene TRBJ2-5; D gene uncertain. The length of the CDR3 is 17 residues. V was pared by 1 base and J by 0 bases, with 15 bases between. The germline V gene encodes CDR1 MGHRA and CDR2 YSYEKL. The CDR3 DNA is TGCGCCAGCAGCCAAGGAGTCGGAGATACAAACCAAGAGACCCAGTACTTC. Encoded protein: CASSQGVGDTNQETQYF.

This clone was picked up one time. The V and J genes are TRBV4-1 and TRBJ2-5, with 8 bases identical to TRBD1. The junction had 8 bases not matched to a gene; V was cut back by 1 base and J by 4 bases. CDR1 and CDR2 (germline): MGHRA, YSYEKL. This CDR3 has 16 residues. As DNA, the CDR3 is TGCGCCAGCAGCCAAGCCGGACAGGGTCTCGGAGAGACCCAGTACTTC. Translating it yields CASSQAGQGLGETQYF.